This T cell receptor beta chain derives from a study of CD8+ T cells in alopecia areata. Background on the study: A 6-month off-drug phase came after tofacitinib, which had lasted 6 to 18 months.

Individuals with alopecia areata gave both lesional scalp punch biopsies and peripheral blood for collection. T lymphocytes (CD4+ and CD8+) were sorted from PBMCs. Trimming cost V 6 bases and J 3 bases; bases outside gene matches: 9. Germline CDR1 SGHDT, CDR2 YYEEEE. This CDR3 has 14 amino acids. Sequencing relied on a cDNA template that was reverse transcribed from extracted RNA. The repertoire was sequenced with immunoSEQ multiplex PCR; TCRdb's copy has only in-frame clones and lacks some. This table has about 150,000 clones, 87% appearing once. This TCR came from a human donor with alopecia areata. The starting material was CD8+ T cells sorted from blood, obtained at week 0. The V and J genes are TRBV5-6 and TRBJ2-7; 7 bases are shared with TRBD1. CDR3: CASTPRDSRYEQYF. The CDR3 bases are TGTGCCAGCACGCCCCGGGACAGTCGCTACGAGCAGTACTTC.